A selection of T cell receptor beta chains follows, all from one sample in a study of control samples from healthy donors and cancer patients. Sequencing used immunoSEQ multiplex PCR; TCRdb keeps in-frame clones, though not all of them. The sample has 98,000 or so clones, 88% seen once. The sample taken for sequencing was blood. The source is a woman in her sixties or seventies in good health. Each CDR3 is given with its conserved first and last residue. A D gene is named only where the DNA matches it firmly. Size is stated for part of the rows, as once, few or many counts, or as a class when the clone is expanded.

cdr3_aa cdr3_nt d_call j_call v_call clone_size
CASRRTGGGQPQHF TGTGCCAGCAGAAGAACAGGGGGGGGCCAGCCCCAGCATTTT TRBD1 TRBJ1-5 TRBV7-8 .
CASSQAGQGNTEAFF TGTGCCAGCAGCCAAGCAGGACAGGGGAACACTGAAGCTTTCTTT TRBD1 TRBJ1-1 TRBV3-1/TRBV3-2 .
CASRAGQGSPLHF TGTGCCAGCAGGGCGGGACAGGGCTCACCCCTCCACTTT TRBD1 TRBJ1-6 TRBV3-1/TRBV3-2 once
CASSIANVLTF TGTGCCAGTAGTATAGCCAACGTCCTGACTTTC . TRBJ2-6 TRBV19 .
CASSFGQDNEKLFF TGCGCCAGCAGCTTCGGACAAGATAATGAAAAACTGTTTTTT . TRBJ1-4 TRBV5-1 .
CATSRRTSTDTQYF TGTGCCACCAGCAGACGGACCAGCACAGATACGCAGTATTTT . TRBJ2-3 TRBV15 .
CASIDRGRSPLHF TGTGCCAGCATCGACAGGGGGCGTTCACCCCTCCACTTT TRBD1 TRBJ1-6 TRBV6-5 .
CASSQEGDGWTYEQYF TGCGCCAGCAGCCAAGAGGGGGACGGCTGGACCTACGAGCAGTACTTC . TRBJ2-7 TRBV4-1 .
CASSQGPSGGSHTQYF TGTGCCAGCAGCCAAGGGCCTAGCGGGGGAAGTCATACGCAGTATTTT TRBD2 TRBJ2-3 TRBV3-1/TRBV3-2 once
CASSNRRQPQHF TGTGCCAGCAGCAATCGAAGGCAGCCCCAGCATTTT . TRBJ1-5 TRBV5-8 .
CASREGDLPLHF TGCGCCAGCAGGGAGGGAGATTTACCCCTCCACTTT . TRBJ1-6 TRBV5-1 .
CASSYSPQGAREKLFF TGTGCCAGCAGTTACTCGCCACAGGGGGCGCGGGAAAAACTGTTTTTT TRBD1 TRBJ1-4 TRBV6-5 once
CASSPRIGQGTNYGYTF TGTGCCAGCAGCCCCAGGATAGGACAGGGGACCAACTATGGCTACACCTTC TRBD1 TRBJ1-2 TRBV6-2/TRBV6-3 .
CASSHTSGYNEQFF TGTGCCAGCAGCCACACTAGCGGATACAATGAGCAGTTCTTC TRBD2 TRBJ2-1 TRBV9 .
CASTPRGTSKQYF TGTGCCAGCACCCCTCGCGGGACGTCCAAGCAGTACTTC . TRBJ2-7 TRBV6-2/TRBV6-3 once
CASSMGTGSNQPQHF TGTGCCAGTAGTATGGGGACGGGGAGCAATCAGCCCCAGCATTTT . TRBJ1-5 TRBV19 .
CAWLTGVGYEQYF TGTGCCTGGCTGACAGGGGTCGGCTACGAGCAGTACTTC TRBD1 TRBJ2-7 TRBV30 .
CASSSPGDRNTIYF TGTGCCAGTAGTAGCCCGGGGGACAGAAACACCATATATTTT . TRBJ1-3 TRBV19 .
CASREGPTGELFF TGTGCCAGCAGGGAGGGCCCAACCGGGGAGCTGTTTTTT . TRBJ2-2 TRBV12-3/TRBV12-4 .
CASGTGYTEAFF TGTGCTAGTGGAACAGGGTACACTGAAGCTTTCTTT . TRBJ1-1 TRBV12-5 few
CASGPPGQNYGYTF TGTGCTAGTGGTCCGCCGGGACAGAACTATGGCTACACCTTC TRBD1 TRBJ1-2 TRBV12-5 .
CASSAQGADTGELFF TGTGCCAGCAGCGCCCAGGGGGCGGACACCGGGGAGCTGTTTTTT TRBD1 TRBJ2-2 TRBV9 .
CASSVGGLSISTGELFF TGTGCCAGCAGCGTAGGCGGACTTTCTATATCCACCGGGGAGCTGTTTTTT . TRBJ2-2 TRBV9 once
CASSPPLAGGAQETQYF TGTGCCAGCAGTCCACCCTTGGCGGGAGGTGCCCAAGAGACCCAGTACTTC TRBD2 TRBJ2-5 TRBV28 .
CASKLAGGADTQYF TGTGCCAGCAAACTAGCGGGAGGGGCAGATACGCAGTATTTT TRBD2 TRBJ2-3 TRBV6-5 .
CASSITPGGQWLNEQFF TGTGCCAGTAGTATAACGCCAGGGGGCCAATGGTTGAATGAGCAGTTCTTC TRBD1 TRBJ2-1 TRBV19 .
CASSTPGAFNEKLFF TGTGCCAGCAGCACACCAGGGGCCTTTAATGAAAAACTGTTTTTT . TRBJ1-4 TRBV7-6 .
CASSSLSGHSYEQYF TGCGCCAGCAGCTCCCTAAGCGGACACTCCTACGAGCAGTACTTC . TRBJ2-7 TRBV5-1 .
CASSPSGQTDTQYF TGTGCCAGCAGTCCCTCGGGACAGACAGATACGCAGTATTTT TRBD1 TRBJ2-3 TRBV6-5 .
CAGGGANVLTF TGTGCCGGTGGGGGGGCCAACGTCCTGACTTTC . TRBJ2-6 TRBV6-6 .
CASSTSGGPYNEQFF TGTGCCAGCAGCACTAGCGGGGGGCCATACAATGAGCAGTTCTTC TRBD2 TRBJ2-1 TRBV7-9 .
CASSLAPNYGYTF TGTGCCAGCAGTTTGGCTCCTAACTATGGCTACACCTTC . TRBJ1-2 TRBV7-9 .
CASSLRRALGQPQHF TGTGCCAGCAGCCTTAGGAGGGCGCTAGGTCAGCCCCAGCATTTT . TRBJ1-5 TRBV7-2 .
CASSADNSEAFF TGTGCCAGCAGCGCCGATAATAGTGAAGCTTTCTTT . TRBJ1-1 TRBV7-9 .
CASSLVSGYGNTIYF TGTGCCAGCAGCTTAGTGTCCGGGTATGGAAACACCATATATTTT . TRBJ1-3 TRBV7-9 .
CASRATGYSGNTIYF TGTGCCAGCAGGGCCACAGGTTACTCTGGAAACACCATATATTTT . TRBJ1-3 TRBV6-5 once
CASSWTGVYNEKLFF TGTGCCAGCAGCTGGACAGGGGTCTATAATGAAAAACTGTTTTTT TRBD1 TRBJ1-4 TRBV7-2 .
CASSNQDEQYF TGTGCCAGCAGTAACCAGGACGAGCAGTACTTC . TRBJ2-7 TRBV7-9 once
CASSAAVVRSDTQYF TGTGCCAGCAGTGCGGCCGTGGTCAGATCGGATACGCAGTATTTT . TRBJ2-3 TRBV2 .
CASSPGTDSYEQYF TGCGCCAGCAGCCCTGGGACAGACTCCTACGAGCAGTACTTC TRBD1 TRBJ2-7 TRBV4-3 .
CASSMGTRTSEQFF TGTGCCAGCAGTATGGGAACTAGAACCTCTGAGCAGTTCTTC . TRBJ2-1 TRBV6-5 once
CASSTLRQTYEQYF TGTGCCAGCAGTACCCTTAGACAGACCTACGAGCAGTACTTC . TRBJ2-7 TRBV11-2 .
CASSEYTPNIQYF TGTGCCAGCAGTGAATACACGCCAAACATTCAGTACTTC . TRBJ2-4 TRBV2 .
CASSSTIAGTGDGYTF TGCGCCAGCAGCTCAACGATCGCCGGGACAGGGGATGGCTACACCTTC TRBD1 TRBJ1-2 TRBV5-1 .
CASSLEAQGNYGYTF TGTGCCAGCAGCTTGGAGGCTCAGGGGAACTATGGCTACACCTTC . TRBJ1-2 TRBV5-5 .
CASSEAGSSYNSPLHF TGTGCCAGCAGTGAAGCAGGTAGCTCCTATAATTCACCCCTCCACTTT . TRBJ1-6 TRBV25-1 .
CATSRVRKNTEAFF TGTGCCACCAGCAGAGTTCGGAAGAACACTGAAGCTTTCTTT . TRBJ1-1 TRBV15 .